Listed here are 22 T cell receptor beta chains from one sample, sequenced in a study of blood T cell repertoires in COVID-19. Method: immunoSEQ multiplex PCR; TCRdb's copy keeps in-frame clones and lacks some. The sample shows some 120,000 clones, approximately 88% of them seen only once. Sample: peripheral blood. Receptor source: a woman in her thirties who had recovered from COVID-19.

This chain links TRBV2 with TRBJ1-5; 8 nucleotides align to TRBD1. From germline, CDR1 is SNHLY and CDR2 FYNNEI. Unmatched junction bases numbered 10, after V lost 6 bases and J lost 3 bases. The CDR3 covers 16 residues. The CDR3 loop reads CASSTRTGRDNQPQHF. The CDR3 DNA sequence: TGTGCCAGCAGCACTAGGACAGGGCGAGACAATCAGCCCCAGCATTTT.

The V gene is TRBV5-4, the J gene TRBJ2-2; possible D gene TRBD2, 5 bases. This CDR3 spans 15 amino acids. Germline V gene sequence: CDR1 SGHNT, CDR2 YYREEE (reference sequence). The germline V and J ends were trimmed by 4 bases and 6 bases, with 16 bases remaining between them. CDR3 nucleotide sequence: TGTGCCAGCAGCGCCCCGGGGTCGAGGGCCGGGGAGCTGTTTTTT. Translating gives CASSAPGSRAGELFF.

The rearrangement uses TRBV7-9 and TRBJ1-4, with 10 positions matching TRBD1. The V segment lost 5 bases and the J segment 8 bases; nucleotides outside the gene matches: 8. The CDR3 runs to 15 residues. Germline lookup yields CDR1 SEHNR and CDR2 FQNEAQ (reference sequence). In nucleotides, the CDR3 is TGTGCCAGCAGCCCTCCGTGGGACAGGGGAGAAAAACTGTTTTTT. It is translated as CASSPPWDRGEKLFF.

The genes are TRBV6-5 and TRBJ2-6; TRBD1 agrees at 7 bases. In germline, CDR1 is MNHEY, CDR2 SVGAGI. Trimming at V came to 9 bases and at J to 1 base, leaving 6 bases not matched to a gene. CDR3 length equals 15 residues. CDR3 bases: TGTGCCAGTCGGGCAGGGGGTTCTGGGGCCAACGTCCTGACTTTC. It encodes CASRAGGSGANVLTF.

This sequence joins TRBV19 and TRBJ1-4; the D is unclear. The CDR3 runs 16 residues. V lost 3 bases, J lost 1 base, and 12 bases lay in between. Looked up from germline, CDR1 is LNHDA and CDR2 is SQIVND (reference sequence). For the CDR3, the DNA is TGTGCCAGTAGTATCGGGTCAAGTATAACTAATGAAAAACTGTTTTTT. It encodes CASSIGSSITNEKLFF.

This CDR3 is CASSAGSATDTQYF. The CDR3 nucleotides are TGTGCCAGTAGCGCCGGTTCCGCCACAGATACGCAGTATTTT. V is TRBV19 and J is TRBJ2-3; D gene unclear. This CDR3 comprises 14 residues. Trimming removed 6 bases from V and 2 bases from J, with 12 bases in between. Per germline, CDR1 LNHDA and CDR2 SQIVND (reference sequence).

The chain links TRBV4-1 to TRBJ1-2; 8 positions agree with TRBD1. Germline-derived CDR1 and CDR2 are MGHRA and YSYEKL. The CDR3 runs 15 residues. V shed 5 bases, J shed 6 bases, and the junction held 11 bases outside the gene matches. The CDR3 DNA follows: TGCGCCAGCAGCGGCAGGGGACAGGAGAAGGATGGCTACACCTTC. Translating it yields CASSGRGQEKDGYTF.

In this sample, this clone turned up once. This specimen includes other DNA sequences encoding the same CDR3. The chain links TRBV7-2 to TRBJ2-1; 13 bases fit TRBD2. Germline V gene lookup returns CDR1 SGHTA and CDR2 FQGNSA. The V segment lost 6 bases and the J segment 4 bases; nucleotides outside the gene matches: 3. CDR3 size: 15 residues. The CDR3 bases are TGTGCCAGCAGTTTGACTAGCGGGGGGTACAATGAGCAGTTCTTC. Translated: CASSLTSGGYNEQFF.

The gene calls are TRBV5-4 and TRBJ2-3, with D perhaps matching TRBD2 (5 bases). Between the trimmed V and J ends, which lost 4 bases and 4 bases, there was a span of 13 bases. Germline lookup yields CDR1 SGHNT and CDR2 YYREEE (reference sequence). This CDR3 is 14 amino acids long. The CDR3 sequence is CASSRPRESDTQYF. CDR3 bases: TGTGCCAGCAGCAGGCCTAGGGAGTCAGATACGCAGTATTTT.

This clone was recorded only once. This chain joins TRBV2 and TRBJ2-5, with TRBD2 identical over 8 bases. V shed 7 bases, J shed 5 bases, and the junction held 12 bases outside the gene matches. The CDR3 totals 15 residues. Germline lookup yields CDR1 SNHLY and CDR2 FYNNEI. CDR3 protein: CASTRGTGGRETQYF. The DNA of the CDR3 is TGTGCCAGCACCCGAGGAACGGGGGGGCGGGAGACCCAGTACTTC.

This chain connects TRBV10-3 to TRBJ2-7; 10 nucleotides match TRBD1. V lost 10 bases, J lost 7 bases, and 10 bases stayed unmatched. The CDR3 contains 13 residues. Germline lookup yields CDR1 ENHRY and CDR2 SYGVKD. The chain's CDR3 is CATEFGTGDEQYF. For the CDR3, the DNA is TGTGCCACCGAATTCGGGACAGGGGATGAGCAGTACTTC.

The rearrangement uses TRBV6-5 and TRBJ2-7; TRBD1 aligns across 8 bases. Losses at the gene ends were 6 bases for V and 0 bases for J; bases not matched to a gene: 7. The CDR3 extends over 15 amino acids. Germline CDR1 and CDR2: MNHEY and SVGAGI. The CDR3 region has the DNA TGTGCCAGCAGGACCCCCGGGACAGGCTCCTACGAGCAGTACTTC. Residues: CASRTPGTGSYEQYF.

The CDR3 nucleotides are TGTGCCAGCAGTTTGTTCGGACAGACTTCCTACAATGAGCAGTTCTTC. It encodes CASSLFGQTSYNEQFF. The V and J genes are TRBV27 and TRBJ2-1; tentative D call: TRBD1 (6 bases). There are 16 residues in the CDR3. Trimming took 3 bases from V and 1 from J, leaving 13 bases between them. Germline V gene lookup returns CDR1 MNHEY and CDR2 SMNVEV (reference sequence).

This rearrangement joins TRBV7-2 to TRBJ2-1, with 9 bases that match TRBD2. The CDR3 spans 19 residues. The V gene's germline CDR1 is SGHTA and CDR2 FQGNSA. J was trimmed by 10 bases and V by 1 base; bases with no gene match: 20. Here the CDR3 DNA reads TGTGCCAGCAGCTTAGTCTTGTTCGGTAGCGGGAGATCAGGCCGAGAGCAGTTCTTC. Amino acid sequence: CASSLVLFGSGRSGREQFF.

J is TRBJ2-5 and V is TRBV4-1; a possible D gene is TRBD2 (6 bases). CDR1 is MGHRA and CDR2 is YSYEKL in the germline V gene. V lost 3 bases and J lost 2, with 13 bases in between. The CDR3 is 15 amino acids. The CDR3 reads CASSQPLGGQETQYF. CDR3 nucleotide sequence: TGCGCCAGCAGCCAGCCCTTGGGAGGACAAGAGACCCAGTACTTC.

The J gene is TRBJ2-6, the V gene TRBV5-4, with 14 bases lining up with TRBD2. The CDR3 is made up of 20 amino acids. The ends lost 4 bases at V and 0 bases at J; junction bases unmatched: 9. Per the germline V gene, CDR1 is SGHNT and CDR2 is YYREEE (reference sequence). CDR3 nucleotide sequence: TGTGCCAGCAGCAGCGGGACTAGCGGGAGAATAAACTCTGGGGCCAACGTCCTGACTTTC. Encoded protein: CASSSGTSGRINSGANVLTF.

This chain uses TRBV4-1 with TRBJ2-1, with TRBD2 matching over 12 bases. Unmatched junction bases numbered 5, after V lost 1 base and J lost 7 bases. CDR3 size: 16 residues. In germline, CDR1 is MGHRA, CDR2 YSYEKL. CDR3 bases: TGCGCCAGCAGCCAAGGTTCTAGCGGGGGGGGTAATGAGCAGTTCTTC. It yields the protein CASSQGSSGGGNEQFF.

The chain couples TRBV2 to TRBJ1-1; tentative D call: TRBD1 (6 bases). The CDR3 has 15 amino acids. CDR1 is SNHLY, CDR2 FYNNEI, per germline. Deletions cut 5 bases from V and 0 bases from J, with 13 bases between. The DNA for the CDR3 is TGTGCCAGCAGTACAGGGCCTTTTATGAACACTGAAGCTTTCTTT. Protein: CASSTGPFMNTEAFF.

The genes are TRBV5-1 and TRBJ2-2; 8 bases line up with TRBD1. The CDR3 has 14 residues. V was pared by 4 bases and J by 5 bases, with 4 bases of the junction left unmatched. The germline CDR1 and CDR2 sequences are SGHRS and YFSETQ. CDR3 sequence: CASSATGDTGELFF. In nucleotides, the CDR3 is TGCGCCAGCAGCGCGACAGGGGATACCGGGGAGCTGTTTTTT.

The chain carries TRBV4-1 and TRBJ2-1; D perhaps matches TRBD2 (5 bases). CDR3 length: 13 residues. The ends were cut back, 3 bases at V and 10 bases at J, with 13 bases in the middle. Germline-derived CDR1 and CDR2 are MGHRA and YSYEKL. CDR3 residues: CASSQGDGVEQFF. CDR3 coding DNA: TGCGCCAGCAGCCAGGGAGACGGGGTCGAGCAGTTCTTC.

V usage is TRBV20-1 and J usage is TRBJ2-7; 8 nucleotides align to TRBD1. CDR1 and CDR2 from the germline V gene are DFQATT and SNEGSKA (reference sequence). J gave up 3 bases and V 3 bases, and 10 bases lay outside the gene matches. The CDR3 is made up of 15 amino acids. This chain's CDR3 is CSASPGQGDDYEQYF. Here the CDR3 DNA reads TGCAGTGCTAGTCCTGGACAGGGTGATGACTACGAGCAGTACTTC.

V gene TRBV2 combines with J gene TRBJ2-5, with 13 bases identical to TRBD2. V shed 7 bases, J shed 5 bases, and the junction held 10 bases outside the gene matches. Germline assignment: CDR1 SNHLY and CDR2 FYNNEI. The CDR3 extends over 16 amino acids. CDR3: CASKTSGGAVVETQYF. The CDR3 DNA reads as TGTGCCAGCAAAACTAGCGGGGGGGCCGTCGTGGAGACCCAGTACTTC.